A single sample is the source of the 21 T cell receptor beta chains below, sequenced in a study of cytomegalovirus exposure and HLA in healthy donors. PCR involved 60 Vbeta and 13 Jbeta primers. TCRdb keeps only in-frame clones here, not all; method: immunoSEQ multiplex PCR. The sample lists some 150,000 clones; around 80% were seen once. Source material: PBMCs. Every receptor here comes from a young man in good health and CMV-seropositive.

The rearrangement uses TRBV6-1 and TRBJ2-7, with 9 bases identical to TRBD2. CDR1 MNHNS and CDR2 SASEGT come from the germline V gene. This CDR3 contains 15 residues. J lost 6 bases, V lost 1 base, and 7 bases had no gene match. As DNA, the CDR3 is TGTGCCAGCAGTGAAGACCCAGCGGGAGGCTCCGAGCAGTACTTC. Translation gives CASSEDPAGGSEQYF.

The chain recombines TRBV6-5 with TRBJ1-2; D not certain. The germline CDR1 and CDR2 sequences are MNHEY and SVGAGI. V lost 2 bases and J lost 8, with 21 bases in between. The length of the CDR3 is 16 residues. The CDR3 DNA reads TGTGCCAGCAGTTACCGCCCCCGACCGGATCGGGGAGGCTACACCTTC. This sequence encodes CASSYRPRPDRGGYTF.

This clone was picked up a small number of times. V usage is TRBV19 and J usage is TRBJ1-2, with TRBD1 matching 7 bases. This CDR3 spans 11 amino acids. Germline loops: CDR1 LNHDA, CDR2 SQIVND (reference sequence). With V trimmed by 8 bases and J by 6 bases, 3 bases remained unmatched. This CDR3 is CASFTGDGYTF. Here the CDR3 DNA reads TGTGCCAGTTTTACAGGGGATGGCTACACCTTC.

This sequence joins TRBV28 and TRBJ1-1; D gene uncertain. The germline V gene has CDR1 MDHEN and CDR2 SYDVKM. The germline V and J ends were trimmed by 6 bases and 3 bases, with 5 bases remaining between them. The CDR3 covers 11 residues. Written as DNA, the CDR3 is TGTGCCAGCAGCCAATACACTGAAGCTTTCTTT. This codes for CASSQYTEAFF.

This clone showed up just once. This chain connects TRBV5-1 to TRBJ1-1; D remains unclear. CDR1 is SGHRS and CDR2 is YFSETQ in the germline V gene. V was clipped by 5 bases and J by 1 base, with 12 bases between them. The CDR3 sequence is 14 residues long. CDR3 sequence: CASSAEGGNTEAFF. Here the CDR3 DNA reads TGCGCCAGCAGTGCCGAGGGAGGGAACACTGAAGCTTTCTTT.

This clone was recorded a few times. Here the CDR3 DNA reads TGTGCCAGCAGCTCGAAGGGTATCGGGATCTACGAGCAGTACTTC. This encodes CASSSKGIGIYEQYF. V is TRBV7-6 and J is TRBJ2-7, with a tentative D call TRBD2 (5 bases). In germline, CDR1 is SGHVS, CDR2 FNYEAQ. The CDR3 contains 15 residues. The germline V and J ends were trimmed by 4 bases and 3 bases, with 16 bases remaining between them.

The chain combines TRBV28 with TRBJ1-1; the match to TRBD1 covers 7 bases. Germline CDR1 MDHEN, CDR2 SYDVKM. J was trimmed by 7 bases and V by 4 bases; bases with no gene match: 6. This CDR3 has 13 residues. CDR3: CASSSPHRGEAFF. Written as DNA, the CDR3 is TGTGCCAGCAGTTCACCTCACAGGGGTGAAGCTTTCTTT.

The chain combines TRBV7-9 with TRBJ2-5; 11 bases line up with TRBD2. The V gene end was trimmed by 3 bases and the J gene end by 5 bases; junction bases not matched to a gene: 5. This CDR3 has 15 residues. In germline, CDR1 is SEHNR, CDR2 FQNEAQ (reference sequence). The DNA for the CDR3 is TGTGCCAGCAGCTTGTTAGCGGGAGGGAGGGAGACCCAGTACTTC. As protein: CASSLLAGGRETQYF.

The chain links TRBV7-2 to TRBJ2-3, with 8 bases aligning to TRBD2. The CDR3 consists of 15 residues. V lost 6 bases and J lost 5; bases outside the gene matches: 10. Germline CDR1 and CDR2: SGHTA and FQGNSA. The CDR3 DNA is TGTGCCAGCAGTGGCAGCGGGAGTTGGGGAGATACGCAGTATTTT. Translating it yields CASSGSGSWGDTQYF.

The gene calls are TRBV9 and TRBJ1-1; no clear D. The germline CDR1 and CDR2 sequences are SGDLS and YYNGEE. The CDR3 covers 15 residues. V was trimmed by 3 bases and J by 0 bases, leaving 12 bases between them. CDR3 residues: CASSAQTTVNTEAFF. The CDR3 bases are TGTGCCAGCAGCGCACAGACTACCGTGAACACTGAAGCTTTCTTT. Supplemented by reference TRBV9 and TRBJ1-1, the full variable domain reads DSGVTQTPKHLITATGQRVTLRCSPRSGDLSVYWYQQSLDQGLQFLIQYYNGEERAKGNILERFSAQQFPDLHSELNLSSLELGDSALYFCASSAQTTVNTEAFFGQGTRLTVV.

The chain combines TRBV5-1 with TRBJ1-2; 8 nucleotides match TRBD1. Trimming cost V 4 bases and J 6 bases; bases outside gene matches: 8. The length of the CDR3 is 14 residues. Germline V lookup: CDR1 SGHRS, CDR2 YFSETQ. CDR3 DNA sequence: TGCGCCAGCAGCCAAAGCGCAGGGGGCGATGGCTACACCTTC. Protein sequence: CASSQSAGGDGYTF.

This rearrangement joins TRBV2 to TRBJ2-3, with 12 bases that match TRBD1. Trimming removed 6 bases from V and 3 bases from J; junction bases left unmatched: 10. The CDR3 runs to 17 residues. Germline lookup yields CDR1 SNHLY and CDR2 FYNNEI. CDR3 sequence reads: CASSDMPGQGATDTQYF. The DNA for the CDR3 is TGTGCCAGCAGCGATATGCCGGGACAGGGGGCAACAGATACGCAGTATTTT. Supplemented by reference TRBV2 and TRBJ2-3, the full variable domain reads EPEVTQTPSHQVTQMGQEVILRCVPISNHLYFYWYRQILGQKVEFLVSFYNNEISEKSEIFDDQFSVERPDGSNFTLKIRSTKLEDSAMYFCASSDMPGQGATDTQYFGPGTRLTVL.

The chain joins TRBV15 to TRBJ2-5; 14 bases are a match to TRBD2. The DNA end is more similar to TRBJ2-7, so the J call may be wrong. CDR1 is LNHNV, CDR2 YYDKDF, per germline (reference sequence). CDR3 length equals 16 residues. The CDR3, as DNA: TGTGCCACCAGCAGGGCCGGGACTAGCGGGAGTTACGAGCAGTACTTC. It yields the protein CATSRAGTSGSYEQYF.

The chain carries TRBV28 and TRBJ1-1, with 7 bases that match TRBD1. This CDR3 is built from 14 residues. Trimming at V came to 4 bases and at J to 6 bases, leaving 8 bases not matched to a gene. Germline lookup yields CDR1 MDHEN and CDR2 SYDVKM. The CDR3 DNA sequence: TGTGCCAGCAGTTCTCCCCGGGACAGCTCTGAAGCTTTCTTT. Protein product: CASSSPRDSSEAFF.

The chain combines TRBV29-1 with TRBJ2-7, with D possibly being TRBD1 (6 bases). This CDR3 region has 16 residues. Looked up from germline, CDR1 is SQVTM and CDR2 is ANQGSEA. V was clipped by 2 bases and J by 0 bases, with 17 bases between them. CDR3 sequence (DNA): TGCAGCGTTGAAACCCCCCGACAGGCGCCCTCCTACGAGCAGTACTTC. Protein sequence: CSVETPRQAPSYEQYF.

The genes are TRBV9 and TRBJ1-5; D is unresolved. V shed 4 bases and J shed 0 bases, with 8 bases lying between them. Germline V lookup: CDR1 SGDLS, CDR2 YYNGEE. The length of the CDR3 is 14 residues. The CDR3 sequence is CASSPGYSNQPQHF. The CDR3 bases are TGTGCCAGCAGCCCGGGGTATAGCAATCAGCCCCAGCATTTT. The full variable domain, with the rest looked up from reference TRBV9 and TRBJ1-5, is DSGVTQTPKHLITATGQRVTLRCSPRSGDLSVYWYQQSLDQGLQFLIQYYNGEERAKGNILERFSAQQFPDLHSELNLSSLELGDSALYFCASSPGYSNQPQHFGDGTRLSIL.

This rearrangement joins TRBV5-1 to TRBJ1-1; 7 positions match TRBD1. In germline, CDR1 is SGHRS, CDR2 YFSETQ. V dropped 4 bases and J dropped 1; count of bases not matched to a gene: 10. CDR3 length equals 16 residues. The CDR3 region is CASSQGYRGRNTEAFF. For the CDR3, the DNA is TGCGCCAGCAGCCAGGGCTACAGGGGTCGGAACACTGAAGCTTTCTTT.

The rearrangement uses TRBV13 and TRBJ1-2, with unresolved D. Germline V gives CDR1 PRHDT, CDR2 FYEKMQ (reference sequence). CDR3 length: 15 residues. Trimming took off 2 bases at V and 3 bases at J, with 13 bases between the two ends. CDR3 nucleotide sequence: TGTGCCAGCAGCTTAAATAGGCGGATCGACTATGGCTACACCTTC. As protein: CASSLNRRIDYGYTF.

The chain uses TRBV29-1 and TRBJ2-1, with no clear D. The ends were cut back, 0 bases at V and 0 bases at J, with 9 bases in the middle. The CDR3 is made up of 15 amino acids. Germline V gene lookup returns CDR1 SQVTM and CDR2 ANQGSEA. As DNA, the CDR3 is TGCAGCGTTGAAGATAGGCGAGGCTCCTACAATGAGCAGTTCTTC. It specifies CSVEDRRGSYNEQFF.

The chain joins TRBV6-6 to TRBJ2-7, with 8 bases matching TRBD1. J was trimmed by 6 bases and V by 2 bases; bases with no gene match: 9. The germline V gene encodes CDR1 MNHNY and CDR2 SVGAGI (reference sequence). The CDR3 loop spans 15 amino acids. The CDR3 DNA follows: TGTGCCAGCAGTTACCCCGGACAGGGTACCGGCGAGCAGTACTTC. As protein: CASSYPGQGTGEQYF.

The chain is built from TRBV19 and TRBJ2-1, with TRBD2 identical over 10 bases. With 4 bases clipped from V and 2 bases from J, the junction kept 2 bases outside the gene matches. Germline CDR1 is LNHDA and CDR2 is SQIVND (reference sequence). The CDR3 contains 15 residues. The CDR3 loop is CASSTLAGAYNEQFF. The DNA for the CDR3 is TGTGCCAGTAGTACCCTAGCGGGAGCCTACAATGAGCAGTTCTTC. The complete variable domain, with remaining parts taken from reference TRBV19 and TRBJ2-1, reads DGGITQSPKYLFRKEGQNVTLSCEQNLNHDAMYWYRQDPGQGLRLIYYSQIVNDFQKGDIAEGYSVSREKKESFPLTVTSAQKNPTAFYLCASSTLAGAYNEQFFGPGTRLTVL.